A single sample gave rise to the 5 T cell receptor beta chains below, sequenced in a study of blood T cell repertoires in COVID-19 (dated by TCRdb to 2019 to 2021). Library method: the immunoSEQ multiplex PCR assay. TCRdb carries this immuneACCESS record with in-frame sequences only. Its versions omit some clonotypes, under half of them owing to an unresolved V gene in the studies checked, with the rest unexplained. The sample yields around 270,000 clones; approximately 83% were counted once. The ten biggest clones cover about 4.3% of the sample. The sample taken for sequencing was PBMCs or T cells enriched from blood (not recorded which). The receptors here all came from a woman in her thirties who had recovered from COVID-19.

The chain couples TRBV3-1 (or the pseudogene TRBV3-2) to TRBJ2-1; D ambiguous. The CDR3 runs 15 residues. Germline CDR1 LGHDT, CDR2 YNNKEL (reference sequence). V lost 0 bases and J lost 0, with 6 bases in between. The CDR3: CASSQDLSSYNEQFF. In DNA, the CDR3 is TGTGCCAGCAGCCAAGATCTGAGCTCCTACAATGAGCAGTTCTTC.

J is TRBJ2-2 and V is TRBV10-1; 10 positions match TRBD2. V dropped 8 bases and J dropped 5; count of bases not matched to a gene: 8. This CDR3 contains 15 residues. Per the germline V gene, CDR1 is WNHNN and CDR2 is SYGVQD (reference sequence). In DNA form, the CDR3 reads TGCGCCAGCTCGACCGGGACTAGCGAAACCGGGGAGCTGTTTTTT. Its protein is CASSTGTSETGELFF.

J is TRBJ1-4 and V is TRBV30, with TRBD1 identical over 9 bases. The CDR3 totals 19 residues. Germline V lookup: CDR1 GTSNPN, CDR2 SVGIG (reference sequence). V shed 1 base and J 6 bases; nucleotides not matched to a gene: 18. The CDR3 sequence: CAWSAGRGQGHNWDEKLFF. CDR3 sequence (DNA): TGTGCCTGGAGTGCGGGGAGGGGACAGGGTCATAATTGGGATGAAAAACTGTTTTTT.

The chain combines TRBV9 with TRBJ2-7; 9 nucleotides match TRBD1. With V trimmed by 0 bases and J by 3 bases, 7 bases remained unmatched. From germline, CDR1 is SGDLS and CDR2 YYNGEE. This CDR3 region has 16 residues. The CDR3 sequence is CASSVGLVDRGYEQYF. The DNA of the CDR3 is TGTGCCAGCAGCGTAGGGTTAGTGGACAGGGGCTACGAGCAGTACTTC.

The chain links TRBV28 to TRBJ1-6; no firm D call. Per germline, CDR1 MDHEN and CDR2 SYDVKM. V gave up 5 bases and J gave up 11 bases, with 10 bases separating them. This CDR3 comprises 12 residues. The CDR3 spells CASSPLLPPLHF. In DNA, the CDR3 is TGTGCCAGCAGTCCACTATTACCACCCCTCCACTTT. The full variable domain, its missing parts supplied by reference TRBV28 and TRBJ1-6, is DVKVTQSSRYLVKRTGEKVFLECVQDMDHENMFWYRQDPGLGLRLIYFSYDVKMKEKGDIPEGYSVSREKKERFSLILESASTNQTSMYLCASSPLLPPLHFGNGTRLTVT.